This T cell receptor (beta chain) appears in the sequencing data of a study of cytomegalovirus exposure and HLA in healthy donors. For the study at large: The Caucasian-associated ancestry cluster held under 90% of a few hundred genotyped donors. Study results and caveats: Productive status was seen about 90% or about 30% of the time for most TCR beta V segments in an earlier analysis. A missense DCLRE1C variant was associated with V- and J-gene trimming of TCR beta chains in a later analysis, and an independent cohort replicated the association.

The germline CDR1 and CDR2 sequences are SGHTA and FQGNSA. Trimming left V 1 base short and J 5 bases short, with 14 bases between. This CDR3 contains 15 residues. As concerns this clone: The antigen remains unidentified.

PCR was performed using 60 Vbeta and 13 Jbeta primers. Profiled with immunoSEQ multiplex PCR; TCRdb holds only in-frame clones, not every one. The sample carries around 150,000 clones, roughly 85% recorded once. This sequence joins TRBV7-2 and TRBJ2-5; perhaps TRBD2 as D (6 bases). The sequencing sample was made of PBMCs. The TCR sequence derives from a man aged 18 to 35 in good health and CMV-seropositive. CDR3 in amino acids: CASSLGTTSLETQYF. The CDR3 bases are TGTGCCAGCAGCTTAGGAACGACTAGTTTGGAGACCCAGTACTTC. The entire variable domain, with the rest obtained from reference TRBV7-2 and TRBJ2-5, is as follows: GAGVSQSPSNKVTEKGKDVELRCDPISGHTALYWYRQSLGQGLEFLIYFQGNSAPDKSGLPSDRFSAERTGGSVSTLTIQRTQQEDSAVYLCASSLGTTSLETQYFGPGTRLLVL.